This is a list of T cell receptor beta chains from one sample in a study of response to subunit inactivated influenza vaccine. TCRdb re-called the RT-PCR reads through MiXCR, storing one row per CDR3 protein. Here the sample spans hundreds of thousands of distinct CDR3 sequences, 10% to 15% being singletons. The material was PBMCs from blood, obtained on the day of vaccination. These receptors came from a man aged 45-60 years who received an inactivated influenza vaccine. Both conserved end residues are part of each CDR3. Fields, in order: J gene, V gene, D gene, CDR3 length, clone size, CDR3 protein, CDR3 DNA. The D gene is left open where the match is weak. Not all rows give a size; the values are once, few, many and, for expanded clones, a class.

TRBJ2-1 TRBV15 - 17 - CATSRRTLVGGHNEQFF TGTGCCACCAGCAGAAGAACTCTAGTAGGAGGGCACAATGAGCAGTTCTTC
TRBJ1-6 TRBV10-2 - 14 few CASNVSPNNSPLHF TGCGCCAGCAACGTCAGTCCCAATAATTCACCCCTCCACTTT
TRBJ1-1 TRBV4-3 TRBD1 14 - CASSQTGRWTEAFF TGCGCCAGCAGCCAGACAGGGAGATGGACTGAAGCTTTCTTT
TRBJ1-1 TRBV5-1 TRBD1 15 few CASSATGVWGTEAFF TGCGCCAGCAGCGCTACAGGGGTGTGGGGTACTGAAGCTTTCTTT
TRBJ2-1 TRBV6-2/TRBV6-3 TRBD1 15 few CASMSTGQGIYEQFF TGTGCCAGCATGTCAACGGGACAGGGAATCTATGAGCAGTTCTTC
TRBJ1-5 TRBV24-1 - 13 - CSSAGGGNQPQHF TGTTCAAGTGCGGGGGGCGGGAATCAGCCCCAGCATTTT
TRBJ2-7 TRBV5-5 TRBD1 13 few CASSTRDRDEQYF TGTGCCAGCAGCACCCGGGACAGGGATGAGCAGTACTTC
TRBJ1-4 TRBV11-2 - 16 few CASRRLGGRTNEKLFF TGTGCCAGCAGGCGACTAGGGGGTAGGACTAATGAAAAACTGTTTTTT
TRBJ2-7 TRBV6-5 - 17 few CASSYTRPQSGPYEQYF TGTGCCAGCAGTTACACGAGACCCCAAAGTGGTCCCTACGAGCAGTACTTC
TRBJ2-2 TRBV12-3/TRBV12-4 - 16 few CASRGTTRENTGELFF TGTGCCAGCAGGGGAACTACTAGGGAGAACACCGGGGAGCTGTTTTTT
TRBJ1-6 TRBV5-5 - 15 few CASKTDSPYNSPLHF TGTGCCAGCAAGACCGACTCCCCCTATAATTCACCCCTCCACTTT
TRBJ2-7 TRBV9 TRBD2 14 few CASSASGRPNEQYF TGTGCCAGCAGCGCCAGCGGGAGGCCCAACGAGCAGTACTTC
TRBJ1-2 TRBV20-1 - 11 - CSAQQGYGYTF TGCAGTGCGCAACAGGGCTATGGCTACACCTTC
TRBJ1-2 TRBV6-6 - 13 - CASSQGRVYGYTF TGTGCCAGCAGTCAGGGTCGTGTCTATGGCTACACCTTC
TRBJ2-7 TRBV4-1 TRBD1 17 few CASSHRFPPGQAYEQYF TGCGCCAGCAGCCACAGGTTCCCCCCAGGACAGGCGTACGAGCAGTACTTC
TRBJ2-2 TRBV4-3 - 15 few CASSQPGPNTGELFF TGCGCCAGCAGCCAACCTGGCCCGAACACCGGGGAGCTGTTTTTT
TRBJ1-1 TRBV10-3 - 14 - CATRTGDMGTEAFF TGTGCCACCCGGACCGGGGATATGGGGACTGAAGCTTTCTTT
TRBJ2-5 TRBV29-1 - 12 few CSVIDPGETQYF TGCAGCGTCATTGACCCCGGGGAGACCCAGTACTTC
TRBJ2-3 TRBV12-3/TRBV12-4 TRBD2 14 many CASRNSGRTDTQYF TGTGCCAGCAGGAATAGCGGGAGAACAGATACGCAGTATTTT
TRBJ2-2 TRBV7-8 - 13 once CAFKEVEGGELFF TGTGCCTTTAAGGAGGTGGAGGGCGGGGAGCTGTTTTTT
TRBJ2-5 TRBV18 - 16 - CASSPGSLLEQETQYF TGTGCCAGCTCACCAGGGTCCCTGCTAGAGCAAGAGACCCAGTACTTC
TRBJ2-1 TRBV12-3/TRBV12-4 TRBD2 12 many CASSLALAEQFF TGTGCCAGCAGTTTGGCACTAGCGGAGCAGTTCTTC
TRBJ1-2 TRBV6-6 - 13 - CASTHLQGEGYTF TGTGCCAGCACCCACCTACAGGGTGAAGGCTACACCTTC
TRBJ2-2 TRBV2 - 15 few CASRGGAGTLPGLFF TGTGCCAGCAGGGGGGGGGCAGGGACCCTCCCAGGGCTGTTTTTT
TRBJ1-5 TRBV30 TRBD1 15 few CAWSVGTELNQPQHF TGTGCCTGGAGTGTGGGGACAGAATTAAATCAGCCCCAGCATTTT
TRBJ2-7 TRBV20-1 TRBD2 14 - CSARDRAGVYEQYF TGCAGTGCTAGGGACCGTGCGGGAGTCTACGAGCAGTACTTC
TRBJ2-1 TRBV7-9 - 12 - CASSSPGREQFF TGTGCCAGCAGTAGTCCGGGACGAGAGCAGTTCTTC
TRBJ2-2 TRBV20-1 TRBD2 15 - CSARTSGRAEGELFF TGCAGTGCTAGGACTAGCGGGAGGGCCGAGGGGGAGCTGTTTTTT
TRBJ2-1 TRBV7-9 - 12 few CASSLATREQFF TGTGCCAGCAGCTTAGCGACAAGAGAGCAGTTCTTC
TRBJ2-2 TRBV7-2 - 14 many CASSLGAEAGELFF TGTGCCAGCAGCTTAGGTGCCGAGGCCGGGGAGCTGTTTTTT
TRBJ2-4 TRBV15 TRBD1 16 - CATSRWSGGAKNIQYF TGTGCCACCAGCAGATGGTCAGGGGGAGCCAAAAACATTCAGTACTTC
TRBJ1-2 TRBV5-1 TRBD1 15 - CASRTGTGLIYGYTF TGCGCCAGCCGGACAGGGACAGGGCTAATCTATGGCTACACCTTC
TRBJ1-1 TRBV5-1 - 15 many CASSLVPAVNTEAFF TGCGCCAGCAGCTTGGTTCCAGCTGTGAACACTGAAGCTTTCTTT